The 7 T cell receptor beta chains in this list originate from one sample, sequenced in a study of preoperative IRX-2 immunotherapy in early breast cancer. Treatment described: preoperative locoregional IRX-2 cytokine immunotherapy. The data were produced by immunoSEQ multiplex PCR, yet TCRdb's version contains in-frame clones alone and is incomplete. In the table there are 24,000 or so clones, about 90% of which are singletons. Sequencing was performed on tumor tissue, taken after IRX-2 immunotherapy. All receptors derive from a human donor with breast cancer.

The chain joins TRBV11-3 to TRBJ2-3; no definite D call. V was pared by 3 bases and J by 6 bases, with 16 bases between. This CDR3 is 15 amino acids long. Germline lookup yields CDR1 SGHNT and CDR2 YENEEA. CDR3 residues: CASSFTPSPMDTQYF. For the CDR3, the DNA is TGTGCCAGCAGCTTTACCCCTAGTCCGATGGATACGCAGTATTTT.

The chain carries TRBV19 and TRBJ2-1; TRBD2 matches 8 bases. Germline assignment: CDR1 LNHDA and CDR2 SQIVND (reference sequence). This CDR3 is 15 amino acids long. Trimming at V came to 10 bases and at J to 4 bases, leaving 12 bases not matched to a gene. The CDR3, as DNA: TGTGCCACCCAAAAGGGTGGCGGGGGGTACAATGAGCAGTTCTTC. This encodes CATQKGGGGYNEQFF. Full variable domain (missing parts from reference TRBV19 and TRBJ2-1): DGGITQSPKYLFRKEGQNVTLSCEQNLNHDAMYWYRQDPGQGLRLIYYSQIVNDFQKGDIAEGYSVSREKKESFPLTVTSAQKNPTAFYLCATQKGGGGYNEQFFGPGTRLTVL.

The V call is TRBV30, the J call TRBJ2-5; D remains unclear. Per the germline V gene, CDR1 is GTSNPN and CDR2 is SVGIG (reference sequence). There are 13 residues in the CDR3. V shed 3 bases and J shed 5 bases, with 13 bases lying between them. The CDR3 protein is CAWSAKNGETQYF. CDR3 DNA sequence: TGTGCCTGGAGCGCGAAAAACGGGGAGACCCAGTACTTC. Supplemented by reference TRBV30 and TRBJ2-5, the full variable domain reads SQTIHQWPATLVQPVGSPLSLECTVEGTSNPNLYWYRQAAGRGLQLLFYSVGIGQISSEVPQNLSASRPQDRQFILSSKKLLLSDSGFYLCAWSAKNGETQYFGPGTRLLVL.

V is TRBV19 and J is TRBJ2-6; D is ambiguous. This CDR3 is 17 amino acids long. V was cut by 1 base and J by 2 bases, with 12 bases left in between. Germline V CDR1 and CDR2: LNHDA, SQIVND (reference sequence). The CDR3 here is CASSIARLAAGANVLTF. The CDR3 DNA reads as TGTGCCAGTAGTATAGCTCGTCTGGCAGCTGGGGCCAACGTCCTGACTTTC.

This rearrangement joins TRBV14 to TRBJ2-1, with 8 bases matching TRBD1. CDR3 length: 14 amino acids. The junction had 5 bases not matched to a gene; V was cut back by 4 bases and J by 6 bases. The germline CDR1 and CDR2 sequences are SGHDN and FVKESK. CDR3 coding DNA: TGTGCCAGCAGCCGACAGGGGACCGCCAATGAGCAGTTCTTC. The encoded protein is CASSRQGTANEQFF. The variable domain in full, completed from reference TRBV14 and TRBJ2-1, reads EAGVTQFPSHSVIEKGQTVTLRCDPISGHDNLYWYRRVMGKEIKFLLHFVKESKQDESGMPNNRFLAERTGGTYSTLKVQPAELEDSGVYFCASSRQGTANEQFFGPGTRLTVL.

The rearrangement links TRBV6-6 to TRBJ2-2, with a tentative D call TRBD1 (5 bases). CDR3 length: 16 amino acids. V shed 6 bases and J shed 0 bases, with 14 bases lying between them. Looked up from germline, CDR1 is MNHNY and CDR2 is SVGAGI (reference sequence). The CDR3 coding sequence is TGTGCCAGCAGCGGAAGGGGTGTCGCGAACACCGGGGAGCTGTTTTTT. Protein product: CASSGRGVANTGELFF.

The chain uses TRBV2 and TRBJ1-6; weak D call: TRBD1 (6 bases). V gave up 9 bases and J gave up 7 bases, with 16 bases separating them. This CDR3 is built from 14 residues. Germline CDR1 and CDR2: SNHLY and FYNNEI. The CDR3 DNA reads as TGTGCCAGAAGACAGGACAGCTCAAATTCACCCCTCCACTTT. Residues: CARRQDSSNSPLHF.